These T cell receptor beta chains were read from a single sample in a study of shared clonotypes between healthy human individuals. Sequenced by immunoSEQ multiplex PCR; TCRdb stores in-frame clones only, minus some. The sample shows some 550,000 clones, approximately 97% of them seen only once. The specimen was naive CD4+ T cells sorted from blood. These receptors all stem from a woman in her 30s in good health. Both conserved end residues are part of each CDR3. Each record gives: D gene, V gene, J gene, CDR3 DNA, CDR3 protein. D genes are given only for firm matches.

NA	TRBV5-8	TRBJ2-5	TGTGCCAGCAGCTTGTGGGAGACCCAGTACTTC	CASSLWETQYF
TRBD2	TRBV19	TRBJ2-7	TGTGCCAGTAGTCTCCAAGCGGGATACTCCTACGAGCAGTACTTC	CASSLQAGYSYEQYF
TRBD1	TRBV2	TRBJ1-4	TGTGCCAGCAGTGGAACAGGGGATGAAAAACTGTTTTTT	CASSGTGDEKLFF
TRBD1	TRBV6-1	TRBJ2-7	TGTGCCAGCGGGACAGGGTTCGAGCAGTACTTC	CASGTGFEQYF
NA	TRBV5-1	TRBJ2-5	TGCGCCAGCAGCTTCCCCGGGACAACTCAAGAGACCCAGTACTTC	CASSFPGTTQETQYF
NA	TRBV6-5	TRBJ1-2	TGTGCCAGCAGCGGCCGGGACGGTTGGAACTATGGCTACACCTTC	CASSGRDGWNYGYTF
NA	TRBV11-2	TRBJ1-3	TGTGCCAGCAGCTCGACCACAGGGTCTGGAAACACCATATATTTT	CASSSTTGSGNTIYF
NA	TRBV5-1	TRBJ2-7	TGCGCCAGCAGCGGTGGCAGTACCTACGAGCAGTACTTC	CASSGGSTYEQYF
TRBD1	TRBV18	TRBJ1-2	TGTGCCAGCTCACCACAAACCGGGACAGGGAGCCATGGCTACACCTTC	CASSPQTGTGSHGYTF
TRBD1	TRBV7-9	TRBJ2-2	TGTGCCAGCAGCTTAGCTCCCCACAGGGGCCACACCGGGGAGCTGTTTTTT	CASSLAPHRGHTGELFF
TRBD2	TRBV25-1	TRBJ2-4	TGTGCCAGCAGTGAAGCTAGCGGGAGACCGGACATTCAGTACTTC	CASSEASGRPDIQYF
NA	TRBV7-2	TRBJ2-5	TGTGCCAGCTTGCACCTCCAAGAGACCCAGTACTTC	CASLHLQETQYF
TRBD1	TRBV18	TRBJ1-2	TGTGCCAGCTCACTGGCCCAAACAGGGGTTAACTATGGCTACACCTTC	CASSLAQTGVNYGYTF
TRBD2	TRBV6-5	TRBJ2-2	TGTGCCAGCAGATACGCTAGCGGTTCGAACACCGGGGAGCTGTTTTTT	CASRYASGSNTGELFF
NA	TRBV2	TRBJ2-2	TGTGCCAGCAGCCTCCGGGAACTAACCGGGGAGCTGTTTTTT	CASSLRELTGELFF
NA	TRBV2	TRBJ2-7	TGTGCCAGCAGACGGTCTGGGGGCGCCTACGAGCAGTACTTC	CASRRSGGAYEQYF
NA	TRBV21-1	TRBJ2-2	TGTGCCAGCAGCAAAGGAGGAGGGACCGGGGAGCTGTTTTTT	CASSKGGGTGELFF
NA	TRBV10-3	TRBJ1-1	TGTGCCATCAGGCGGACTGGGGGATTGAACACTGAAGCTTTCTTT	CAIRRTGGLNTEAFF